The 22 T cell receptor beta chains below all came from one sample that was sequenced in a study of T cells in Graves' hyperthyroidism and ophthalmopathy. Authors of the study amplified TCR beta CDR3 regions from RNA transcripts. An initial round of RT-PCR targeting the TCR CDR3 relied on the HTBI primer set. TCRdb processed the multiplex PCR reads anew with MiXCR; each CDR3 protein has one entry. The table has about 500,000 distinct CDR3 sequences, approximately 49% seen once; the top ten hold about 45%. Sequenced input: peripheral blood or thyroid tissue (not recorded which). Receptors originate from an adult woman with Graves' disease, either hyperthyroidism or ophthalmopathy (not recorded which).

The gene calls are TRBV9 and TRBJ1-6; D uncertain. Germline loops: CDR1 SGDLS, CDR2 YYNGEE. The ends were cut back, 3 bases at V and 6 bases at J, with 10 bases in the middle. The CDR3 extends over 14 amino acids. CDR3 amino acids: CASSGRHLNSPLHF. In DNA form, the CDR3 reads TGTGCCAGCAGCGGTCGACACCTTAATTCACCCCTCCACTTT.

This clonotype was recorded many times. This chain joins TRBV12-3 or TRBV12-4 and TRBJ2-2; D not certain. The CDR3 is 11 residues long. The V end was cut by 6 bases, the J end by 7 bases, with 6 bases between. Here the CDR3 DNA reads TGTGCCAGCAGCCCGGGCGGGGAGCTGTTTTTT. It is translated as CASSPGGELFF.

About this clonotype itself: The junction departs from germline at one end; a sequencing error may be responsible. J is TRBJ2-7 and V is TRBV9, with D unresolved. The CDR3 is 14 amino acids. The germline V gene encodes CDR1 SGDLS and CDR2 YYNGEE. CDR3 DNA: TGTGCCGGCAGCCCCAGGACGGGTTCCTACGAGCAGTACTTC. Translated, it gives CAGSPRTGSYEQYF.

The rearrangement links TRBV20-1 to TRBJ1-2; TRBD1 is a possible D gene (5 bases). Germline V gene sequence: CDR1 DFQATT, CDR2 SNEGSKA (reference sequence). This CDR3 comprises 16 residues. V lost 6 bases to trimming and J lost 6 bases, with 26 bases between them. The CDR3 DNA follows: TGCAGTGCCAAGGAGACAAAGAACACCGGGGACGATGGCTACACCTTC. This translates into CSAKETKNTGDDGYTF.

The CDR3 sequence is CASSWRDSYEQYF. In nucleotides, the CDR3 is TGTGCCAGCAGTTGGCGGGACTCCTACGAGCAGTACTTC. The chain is built from TRBV27 and TRBJ2-7, with D maybe TRBD2 (6 bases). Germline loops: CDR1 MNHEY, CDR2 SMNVEV (reference sequence). V was clipped by 4 bases and J by 0 bases, with 7 bases between them. The CDR3 spans 13 residues.

This chain links TRBV4-1 with TRBJ2-7; a possible D gene is TRBD1 (6 bases). This CDR3 has 15 amino acids. Trimming shortened V by 0 bases and J by 3 bases, and 12 bases separated the two germline ends. The germline CDR1 and CDR2 sequences are MGHRA and YSYEKL. CDR3 bases: TGCGCCAGCAGCCAAGATTTGACAGGACACTACGAGCAGTACTTC. Its translation is CASSQDLTGHYEQYF.

This chain connects TRBV12-3 or TRBV12-4 to TRBJ1-5; D is possibly TRBD1 (6 bases). V was cut by 6 bases and J by 10 bases, with 16 bases left in between. The CDR3 length is 13 residues. The CDR3 sequence is CASSDTGTFPQHF. In nucleotides, the CDR3 is TGTGCCAGCAGCGACACAGGGACGTTCCCCCAGCATTTT.

The rearrangement joins TRBV20-1 to TRBJ2-7; a possible D gene is TRBD1 (7 bases). V was trimmed by 3 bases and J by 6 bases, leaving 18 bases between them. Germline CDR1 is DFQATT and CDR2 is SNEGSKA (reference sequence). The CDR3 has 14 residues. The CDR3 region is CSARRQGGRAEQYF. CDR3 bases: TGCAGTGCTAGGCGCCAGGGGGGCAGGGCCGAGCAGTACTTC.

This chain joins TRBV2 and TRBJ1-5, with D perhaps TRBD1 (6 bases). The germline V and J ends were trimmed by 2 bases and 6 bases, with 14 bases remaining between them. CDR3 length equals 15 residues. Looked up from germline, CDR1 is SNHLY and CDR2 is FYNNEI. CDR3 coding DNA: TGTGCCAGCAGTGAACTAGCGGGAGGGGGTCAGCCCCAGCATTTT. Its translation: CASSELAGGGQPQHF.

J is TRBJ2-7 and V is TRBV9, with 8 bases lining up with TRBD1. After removal of 0 bases from V and 5 bases from J, the junction contained 4 bases not matched to a gene. Looked up from germline, CDR1 is SGDLS and CDR2 is YYNGEE. This CDR3 is 14 amino acids long. The chain's CDR3 is CASSVAQGVDEQYF. CDR3 DNA sequence: TGTGCCAGCAGCGTAGCACAGGGGGTCGACGAGCAGTACTTC. The whole variable domain, filled in from reference TRBV9 and TRBJ2-7, reads DSGVTQTPKHLITATGQRVTLRCSPRSGDLSVYWYQQSLDQGLQFLIQYYNGEERAKGNILERFSAQQFPDLHSELNLSSLELGDSALYFCASSVAQGVDEQYFGPGTRLTVT.

The CDR3 loop reads CASRLRGVTEAFF. The CDR3 DNA sequence: TGTGCCAGTAGGCTCAGGGGGGTAACTGAAGCTTTCTTT. This chain connects TRBV19 to TRBJ1-1; 7 positions agree with TRBD1. Germline V gene data show CDR1 as LNHDA and CDR2 as SQIVND (reference sequence). The CDR3 runs 13 residues. The junction had 6 bases not matched to a gene; V was cut back by 6 bases and J by 5 bases.

This chain's CDR3 is CASSPRGSGSGEQYF. The CDR3 DNA reads TGTGCCAGCAGCCCCCGGGGTAGCGGGAGTGGCGAGCAGTACTTC. The J gene is TRBJ2-7, the V gene TRBV9; 9 bases fit TRBD2. J gave up 6 bases and V 4 bases, and 11 bases lay outside the gene matches. The CDR3 length is 15 residues. Germline CDR1 SGDLS, CDR2 YYNGEE.

Many counts were recorded for this clonotype. The CDR3 DNA reads TGTGCCAGCAGCCCCACCTCGTCAGATACGCAGTATTTT. Its protein is CASSPTSSDTQYF. V gene TRBV7-2 combines with J gene TRBJ2-3; D gene unclear. This CDR3 region has 13 residues. V lost 5 bases and J 4 bases, leaving 10 bases between the germline ends. CDR1 is SGHTA, CDR2 FQGNSA, per germline.

Many counts were recorded for this clonotype. The V and J genes are TRBV7-2 and TRBJ1-1, with 8 positions matching TRBD1. The CDR3 is 15 residues long. The junction had 2 bases not matched to a gene; V was cut back by 0 bases and J by 2 bases. Germline V gene lookup returns CDR1 SGHTA and CDR2 FQGNSA. CDR3: CASSLAGTGNTEAFF. For the CDR3, the DNA is TGTGCCAGCAGCTTAGCTGGGACAGGCAACACTGAAGCTTTCTTT. The full variable domain, completed using reference TRBV7-2 and TRBJ1-1, is GAGVSQSPSNKVTEKGKDVELRCDPISGHTALYWYRQSLGQGLEFLIYFQGNSAPDKSGLPSDRFSAERTGGSVSTLTIQRTQQEDSAVYLCASSLAGTGNTEAFFGQGTRLTVV.

This clonotype was recorded at least ten times. The V and J genes are TRBV2 and TRBJ2-7; D is ambiguous. With 7 bases removed from V and 3 bases from J, the gap between germline ends came to 13 bases. The CDR3 runs 13 residues. The V gene's germline CDR1 is SNHLY and CDR2 FYNNEI. CDR3 region: CASTRWALYEQYF. Here the CDR3 DNA reads TGTGCCAGCACCCGTTGGGCCCTCTACGAGCAGTACTTC.

The chain couples TRBV4-1 to TRBJ2-7, with D possibly matching TRBD2 (6 bases). V was pared by 0 bases and J by 2 bases, with 23 bases between. The CDR3 is 19 amino acids. Germline CDR1 is MGHRA and CDR2 is YSYEKL. The CDR3 here is CASSQDLIGLARLPYEQYF. In DNA, the CDR3 is TGCGCCAGCAGCCAAGATCTTATCGGGCTAGCGAGACTTCCCTACGAGCAGTACTTC.

This clonotype was counted ten times or more. J is TRBJ2-7 and V is TRBV19, with 7 bases that match TRBD1. Unmatched junction bases numbered 5, after V lost 4 bases and J lost 2 bases. The CDR3 covers 14 residues. Per germline, CDR1 LNHDA and CDR2 SQIVND (reference sequence). The CDR3: CASSTGQRTYEQYF. Here the CDR3 DNA reads TGTGCCAGTAGTACGGGACAGCGAACCTACGAGCAGTACTTC.

In its sample, this clonotype was seen many times. V is TRBV15 and J is TRBJ1-1, with D tentatively TRBD1 (6 bases). The ends were cut back, 8 bases at V and 3 bases at J, with 13 bases in the middle. The CDR3 is 13 amino acids. Germline CDR1 LNHNV, CDR2 YYDKDF (reference sequence). The CDR3 loop is CATGGTTYTEAFF. The CDR3 coding sequence is TGTGCCACCGGAGGGACAACCTACACTGAAGCTTTCTTT.

The chain recombines TRBV7-9 with TRBJ1-4; possibly TRBD1 for D (5 bases). This CDR3 is 15 amino acids long. Germline V gene lookup returns CDR1 SEHNR and CDR2 FQNEAQ (reference sequence). V was trimmed by 1 base and J by 0 bases, leaving 6 bases between them. The CDR3 nucleotides are TGTGCCAGCAGCTTAGGGGACCCAACTAATGAAAAACTGTTTTTT. Its translation is CASSLGDPTNEKLFF.

This clonotype was recorded many times. The V call is TRBV20-1, the J call TRBJ1-5; unclear D gene. The V gene's germline CDR1 is DFQATT and CDR2 SNEGSKA (reference sequence). Between the trimmed V and J ends, which lost 7 bases and 0 bases, there was a span of 7 bases. CDR3 length equals 12 residues. CDR3 residues: CSVRHSNQPQHF. The CDR3 DNA reads as TGCAGTGTCAGACATAGCAATCAGCCCCAGCATTTT.

The rearrangement links TRBV29-1 to TRBJ2-2; D is undetermined. CDR3 length equals 14 residues. The germline V gene encodes CDR1 SQVTM and CDR2 ANQGSEA. The V end was cut by 4 bases, the J end by 5 bases, with 14 bases between. As DNA, the CDR3 is TGCAGCGTTGTTCTTGGGGATCCTACCGGGGAGCTGTTTTTT. It codes for CSVVLGDPTGELFF.

This clonotype was detected ten times or more. V gene TRBV29-1 combines with J gene TRBJ2-7, with D possibly being TRBD1 (7 bases). The CDR3 covers 13 residues. V was shortened by 3 bases and J by 5 bases, with 14 bases between the two germline ends. CDR1 is SQVTM and CDR2 is ANQGSEA in the germline V gene. The DNA of the CDR3 is TGCAGCGTTGATGGGCAGGGGGGCAACGAGCAGTACTTC. Encoded protein: CSVDGQGGNEQYF.